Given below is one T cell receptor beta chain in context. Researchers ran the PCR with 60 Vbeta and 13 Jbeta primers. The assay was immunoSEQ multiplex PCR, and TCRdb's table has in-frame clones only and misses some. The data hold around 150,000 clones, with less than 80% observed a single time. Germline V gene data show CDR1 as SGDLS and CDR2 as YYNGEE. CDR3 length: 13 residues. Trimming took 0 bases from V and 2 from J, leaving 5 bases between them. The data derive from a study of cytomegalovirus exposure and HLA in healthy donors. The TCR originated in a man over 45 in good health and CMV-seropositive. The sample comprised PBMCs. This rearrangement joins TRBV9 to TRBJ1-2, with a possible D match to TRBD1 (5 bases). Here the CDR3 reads CASSVDRNYGYTF. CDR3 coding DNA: TGTGCCAGCAGCGTAGACAGGAACTATGGCTACACCTTC.